This T cell receptor (beta chain) originates from a study of shared clonotypes between healthy human individuals (dated by TCRdb to 2018 to 2020). Background for the entire study: The cohort comprised a couple of women and a few men aged 18 to 49 years. Between about 0.8 and 9 billion PBMCs per donor were obtained by leukapheresis. To increase sequencing depth and limit assay-specific biases, TCR repertoire library preparation and sequencing were carried out by different laboratories using diverse techniques. To estimate repertoire size and how much clonotypes are shared between individuals, the study performed deep sequencing of blood TCR repertoires from about five healthy adults. For each donor, CD4 naive and CD4 memory were each given three plates, CD8 naive was given two plates, and CD8 memory was given one plate. Summary of the overall study and its limitations: Compared with non-shared clonotypes, clonotypes shared by all four sorted-subset donors had higher generation probabilities. Sharing across a few donors was observed for about 5% of naive CD4, under 4% of naive CD8, about 2.3% of memory CD4, and around 0.42% of memory CD8 clonotypes. Pairwise subsampling indicated that sequencing depth was expected to affect the degree of clonotype sharing among donors. Rarefaction of sorted-subset datasets indicated incomplete sequencing despite the large sequencing depth. Because the study included a small number of donors, the genetic and exposure-history diversity represented was limited. Sampling was restricted to blood, and TCR repertoires in tissues likely differ from the TCR repertoires found in blood. Larger estimated clonotype richness was generally found for naive subsets than for memory subsets.

This clone was found once. Its specific antigen is unknown. Per-base qualities were not stored, and no clone one base away is much larger. Using the deep immunoSEQ assay, multiplex PCR amplified TCR CDR3 regions from genomic DNA. Extracted genomic DNA from each cell subset was distributed evenly across all wells of several immunoSEQ 96-well plates, and each plate was treated as a replicate. For sorted subsets, 200 to 250 ng genomic DNA, equal to tens of thousands of T cell genomes, was loaded into each replicate PCR. The purified libraries were quantified using a Qubit 3.0 fluorometer, sized with a Bioanalyzer 2100, and then quantified again using the KAPA Library Quantification kit. A separate single-read 150-cycle Illumina NextSeq 550 flow cell was used to sequence each immunoSEQ 96-well plate. The authors' pipeline ran thus. Because the immunoSEQ output included only junctional sequences and no quality scores, the filtering could not be the same as the filtering used for full-length reads. Sequences were annotated with PyIR, a Python wrapper for IgBLAST v1.9, using IMGT germline references to assign V/J genes and CDR3. Reads were removed for weak V/J assignments (E-value above 1e-6), missing CDR3, stop codons, out-of-frame junctions, or ambiguous translated residues. V3J clonotypes were defined by identical inferred V gene, J gene, and CDR3 amino acid sequence. Percentage overlap between repertoires was computed as shared unique clonotypes divided by the size of the smaller repertoire. Three approaches were used to assess repertoire richness: RTK rarefaction, the Chao1 estimator, and Recon v2.1 estimates of unobserved clonotypes. Generation probabilities were computed with OLGA for all TCRbeta clonotypes obtained by the gDNA method from four donors. TCRdb provides this immuneACCESS table in a form limited to in-frame rearrangements. Some clones are lacking; in checked studies, under half of them reflect an unresolved V gene, and why the rest are absent is not known. The V and J calls and clone size were taken over from that table, and D and trimming were inferred from the DNA. The sample data list 1.6 million or so clones, and approximately 98.5% of these were observed just once. The biggest ten clones account for about 0.35% of the sample.

Including the terminal cysteine and phenylalanine, the CDR3 comprises 15 residues. Solely the CDR3 DNA is kept, with 45 bases framed from the first base. Taken from the germline V gene, the CDR1 and CDR2 loops are MGHDK and SYGVNS. At the junction V is shortened by 3 bases and J by 0 bases, with 11 bases in between. Healthy HIV-negative adults with no recently reported acute infections or vaccinations were included as donors. Only Caucasian adults living in Nashville, Tennessee, USA were represented among the donors. Magnetic negative selection was used to enrich CD4+ T cells, after which naive cells were positively selected on CD45RA and the negative fraction became the memory subset. Blood was obtained by leukapheresis, after which PBMCs were separated by Ficoll-Histopaque density gradient centrifugation and cryopreserved in liquid nitrogen vapor phase. Purity and quantity of every magnetically sorted T cell population were checked by analytical flow cytometry. Genomic DNA was isolated from each sorted fraction and quantified by UV absorbance on a Nanodrop 2000c.

This sequence uses TRBV25-1 and TRBJ2-5; there is no confident call for the D gene. The sample consisted of naive CD4+ T cells sorted from blood. Per the publication, the cell subset or site label means: CD45RA+ positively selected. The TCR sequence derives from a man younger than 45 in good health. The DNA is TGTGCCAGCAGTGATCCCCTAGGTAACCAAGAGACCCAGTACTTC. Its coded protein is CASSDPLGNQETQYF.